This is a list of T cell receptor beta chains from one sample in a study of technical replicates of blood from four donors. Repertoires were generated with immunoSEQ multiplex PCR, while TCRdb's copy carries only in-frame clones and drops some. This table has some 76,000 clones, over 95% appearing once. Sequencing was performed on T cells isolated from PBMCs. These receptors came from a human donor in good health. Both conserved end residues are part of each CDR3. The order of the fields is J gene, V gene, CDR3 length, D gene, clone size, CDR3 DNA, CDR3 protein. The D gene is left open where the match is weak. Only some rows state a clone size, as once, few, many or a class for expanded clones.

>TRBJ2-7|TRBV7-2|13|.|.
TGTGCCAGCAGCTTTCGGGGCTCCTACGAGCAGTACTTC
CASSFRGSYEQYF
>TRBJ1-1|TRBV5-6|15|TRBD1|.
TGTGCCAGCAGCTTGACCAGACAGGGAGACACTGAAGCTTTCTTT
CASSLTRQGDTEAFF
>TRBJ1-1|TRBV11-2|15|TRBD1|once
TGTGCCAGCAGCTTAGATCCCGGGACAGGATATGAAGCTTTCTTT
CASSLDPGTGYEAFF
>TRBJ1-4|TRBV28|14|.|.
TGTGCCAGCAGGTCGGACAGAGAGAATGAAAAACTGTTTTTT
CASRSDRENEKLFF
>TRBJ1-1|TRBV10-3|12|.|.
TGTGCCAGCATGACAGTGGGCACTGAAGCTTTCTTT
CASMTVGTEAFF
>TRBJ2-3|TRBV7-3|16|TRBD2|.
TGTGCCAGCAGCTTAAATAGCGGGAGTGGTGCAGATACGCAGTATTTT
CASSLNSGSGADTQYF
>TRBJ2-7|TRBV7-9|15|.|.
TGTGCCAGCAGCTTTACAGGGTCAACACTATACGAGCAGTACTTC
CASSFTGSTLYEQYF
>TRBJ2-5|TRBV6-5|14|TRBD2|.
TGTGCCAGCAGCTTAGCGGGACTACAAGAGACCCAGTACTTC
CASSLAGLQETQYF
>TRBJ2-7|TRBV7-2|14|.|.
TGTGCCAGCAGCCGAAGATTCGAGGCATACGAGCAGTACTTC
CASSRRFEAYEQYF
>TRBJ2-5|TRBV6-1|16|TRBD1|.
TGTGCCAGCAGTGGATTCGTTGGACAGGGGAAAGAGACCCAGTACTTC
CASSGFVGQGKETQYF
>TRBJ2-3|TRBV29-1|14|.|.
TGCAGCGTTCCTCCAGACACCGGTATAGATACGCAGTATTTT
CSVPPDTGIDTQYF
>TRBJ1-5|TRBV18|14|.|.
TGTGCCAGCTCACCAGGAGGGAAGGATCAGCCCCAGCATTTT
CASSPGGKDQPQHF
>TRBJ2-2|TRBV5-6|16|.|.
TGTGCCAGCAGCTCAGACTCGTTTTTCTGGTTCGGGGAGCTGTTTTTT
CASSSDSFFWFGELFF
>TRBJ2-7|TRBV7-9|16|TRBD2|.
TGTGCCAGCAGCCCTAAAACGACTAGCGGTACCTACGAGCAGTACTTC
CASSPKTTSGTYEQYF
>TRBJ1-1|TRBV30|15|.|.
TGTGCCTGGAGTTATAGGGGCGCTGCGAACACTGAAGCTTTCTTT
CAWSYRGAANTEAFF
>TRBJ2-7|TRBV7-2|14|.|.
TGTGCCAGCAGTTCCCGGGACTTGACCTACGAGCAGTACTTC
CASSSRDLTYEQYF
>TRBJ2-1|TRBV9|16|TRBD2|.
TGTGCCAGCAGCGTAGAGGGACTAGAAGCCTACAATGAGCAGTTCTTC
CASSVEGLEAYNEQFF
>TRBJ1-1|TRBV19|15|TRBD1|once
TGTGCCAGTAGTGGCACCGGGACAGGTGACACTGAAGCTTTCTTT
CASSGTGTGDTEAFF
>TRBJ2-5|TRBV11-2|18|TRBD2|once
TGTGCCAGCAGCTTAGGGGGCATTAGCGGGAGATTTCGGGAGACCCAGTACTTC
CASSLGGISGRFRETQYF
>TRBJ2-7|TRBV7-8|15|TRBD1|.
TGTGCCAGCAGCTTACCCGGCCAGGGGGTCTACGAGCAGTACTTC
CASSLPGQGVYEQYF